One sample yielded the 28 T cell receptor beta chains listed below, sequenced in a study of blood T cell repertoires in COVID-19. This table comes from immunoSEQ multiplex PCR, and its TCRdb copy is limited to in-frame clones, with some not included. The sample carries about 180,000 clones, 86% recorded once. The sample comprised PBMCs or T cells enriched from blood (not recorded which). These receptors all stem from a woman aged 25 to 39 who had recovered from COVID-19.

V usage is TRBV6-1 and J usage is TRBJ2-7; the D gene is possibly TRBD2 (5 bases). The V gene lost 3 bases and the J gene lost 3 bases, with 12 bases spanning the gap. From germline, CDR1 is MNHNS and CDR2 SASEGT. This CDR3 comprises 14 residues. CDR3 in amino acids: CASSDIKGDYEQYF. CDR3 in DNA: TGTGCCAGCAGTGATATTAAGGGAGACTACGAGCAGTACTTC.

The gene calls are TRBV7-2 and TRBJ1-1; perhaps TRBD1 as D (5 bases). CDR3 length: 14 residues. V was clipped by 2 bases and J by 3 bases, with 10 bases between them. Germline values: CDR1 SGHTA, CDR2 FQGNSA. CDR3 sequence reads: CASSLLGVDTEAFF. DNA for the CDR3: TGTGCCAGCAGCTTATTAGGGGTGGACACTGAAGCTTTCTTT.

Here the CDR3 DNA reads TGTGCCAGCAGTTTATCCCTTTGGAACACTGAAGCTTTCTTT. Its translation: CASSLSLWNTEAFF. This chain uses TRBV27 with TRBJ1-1; D unclear. The length of the CDR3 is 14 residues. V was shortened by 0 bases and J by 1 base, with 6 bases between the two germline ends. Germline CDR1 and CDR2: MNHEY and SMNVEV (reference sequence).

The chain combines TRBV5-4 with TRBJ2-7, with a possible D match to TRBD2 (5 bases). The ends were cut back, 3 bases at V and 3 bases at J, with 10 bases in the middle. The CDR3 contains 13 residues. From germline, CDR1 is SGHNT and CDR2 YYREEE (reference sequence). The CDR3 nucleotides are TGTGCCAGCAGCTCCCAGACTAACTACGAGCAGTACTTC. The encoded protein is CASSSQTNYEQYF.

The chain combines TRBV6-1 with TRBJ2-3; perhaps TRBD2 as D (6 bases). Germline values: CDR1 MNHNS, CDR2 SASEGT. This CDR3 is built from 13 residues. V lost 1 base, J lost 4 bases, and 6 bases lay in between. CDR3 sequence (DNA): TGTGCCAGCAGTGAAGGGGGGGCAGATACGCAGTATTTT. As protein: CASSEGGADTQYF.

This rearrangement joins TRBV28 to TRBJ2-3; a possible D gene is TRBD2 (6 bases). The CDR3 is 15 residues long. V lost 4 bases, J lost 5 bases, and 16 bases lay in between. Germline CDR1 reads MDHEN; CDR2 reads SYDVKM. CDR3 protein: CASSSAGPPLDTQYF. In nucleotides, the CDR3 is TGTGCCAGCAGTTCCGCGGGGCCCCCCTTAGATACGCAGTATTTT.

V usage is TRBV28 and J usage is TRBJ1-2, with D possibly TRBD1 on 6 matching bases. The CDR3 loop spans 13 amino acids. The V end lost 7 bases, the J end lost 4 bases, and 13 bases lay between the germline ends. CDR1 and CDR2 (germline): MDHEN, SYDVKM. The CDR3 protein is CASTPTGIYGYTF. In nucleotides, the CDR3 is TGTGCCAGCACCCCTACAGGGATCTATGGCTACACCTTC.

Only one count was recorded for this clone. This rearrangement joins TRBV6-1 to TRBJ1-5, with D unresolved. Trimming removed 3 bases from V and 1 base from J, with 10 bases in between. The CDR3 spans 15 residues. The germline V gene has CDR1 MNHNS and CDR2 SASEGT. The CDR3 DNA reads TGTGCCAGCAGTGAGTCCCGCGGGAGCAATCAGCCCCAGCATTTT. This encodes CASSESRGSNQPQHF.

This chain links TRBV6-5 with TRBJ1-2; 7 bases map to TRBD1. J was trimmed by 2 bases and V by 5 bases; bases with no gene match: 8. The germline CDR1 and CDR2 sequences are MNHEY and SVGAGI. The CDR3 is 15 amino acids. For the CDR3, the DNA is TGTGCCAGCAGTCCCGGACAGGATTTCAACTATGGCTACACCTTC. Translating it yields CASSPGQDFNYGYTF.

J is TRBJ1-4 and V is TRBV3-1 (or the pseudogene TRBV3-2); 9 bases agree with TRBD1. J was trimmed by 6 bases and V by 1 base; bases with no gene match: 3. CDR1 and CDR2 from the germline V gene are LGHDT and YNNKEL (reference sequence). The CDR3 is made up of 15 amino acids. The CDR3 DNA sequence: TGTGCCAGCAGCCAAGGGACAGGGGAGCATGAAAAACTGTTTTTT. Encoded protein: CASSQGTGEHEKLFF.

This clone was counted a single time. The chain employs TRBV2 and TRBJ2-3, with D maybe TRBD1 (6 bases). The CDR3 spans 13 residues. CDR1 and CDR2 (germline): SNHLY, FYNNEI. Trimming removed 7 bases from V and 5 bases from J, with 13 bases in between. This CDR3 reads CASNEGDQDTQYF. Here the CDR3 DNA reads TGTGCCAGCAACGAGGGGGATCAAGATACGCAGTATTTT.

The CDR3 nucleotides are TGTGCCTCTTACAGGGGAACTAACGAGCAGTACTTC. Protein: CASYRGTNEQYF. The chain has TRBV28 and TRBJ2-7; TRBD1 agrees at 7 bases. The CDR3 length is 12 residues. CDR1 MDHEN and CDR2 SYDVKM come from the germline V gene. J gave up 5 bases and V 11 bases, and 9 bases lay outside the gene matches. Full variable domain (outside the CDR3, taken from reference TRBV28 and TRBJ2-7): DVKVTQSSRYLVKRTGEKVFLECVQDMDHENMFWYRQDPGLGLRLIYFSYDVKMKEKGDIPEGYSVSREKKERFSLILESASTNQTSMYLCASYRGTNEQYFGPGTRLTVT.

The CDR3 region is CASSDGVMVSDTQYF. The CDR3 DNA is TGTGCCAGCAGCGACGGGGTAATGGTATCAGATACGCAGTATTTT. This chain links TRBV9 with TRBJ2-3, with D tentatively TRBD2 (5 bases). The germline V and J ends were trimmed by 3 bases and 4 bases, with 15 bases remaining between them. CDR3 length: 15 amino acids. CDR1 and CDR2 from the germline V gene are SGDLS and YYNGEE.

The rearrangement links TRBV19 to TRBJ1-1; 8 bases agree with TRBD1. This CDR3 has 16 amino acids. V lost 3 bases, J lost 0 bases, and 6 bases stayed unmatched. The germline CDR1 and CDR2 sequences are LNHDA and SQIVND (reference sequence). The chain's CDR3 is CASSILGTGLNTEAFF. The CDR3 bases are TGTGCCAGTAGTATTCTCGGGACAGGTTTGAACACTGAAGCTTTCTTT.

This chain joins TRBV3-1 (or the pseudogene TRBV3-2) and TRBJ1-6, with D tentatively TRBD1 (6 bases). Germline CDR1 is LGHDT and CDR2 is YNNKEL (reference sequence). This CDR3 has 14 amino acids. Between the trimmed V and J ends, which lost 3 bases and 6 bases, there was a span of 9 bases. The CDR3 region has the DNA TGTGCCAGCAGCCAGGGACAAAGTAATTCACCCCTCCACTTT. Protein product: CASSQGQSNSPLHF.

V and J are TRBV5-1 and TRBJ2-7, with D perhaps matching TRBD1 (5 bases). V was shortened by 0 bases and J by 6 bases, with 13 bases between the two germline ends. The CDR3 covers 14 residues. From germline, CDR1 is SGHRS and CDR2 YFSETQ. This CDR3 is CASSLVAGFSEQYF. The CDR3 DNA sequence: TGCGCCAGCAGCTTGGTGGCAGGGTTCTCCGAGCAGTACTTC.

CDR3 sequence (DNA): TGTGCCAGCAGCCTAAGGACACTGGGGTCACCCCTCCACTTT. It is translated as CASSLRTLGSPLHF. The chain has TRBV28 and TRBJ1-6, with a weak D call TRBD1 (5 bases). Trimming took off 6 bases at V and 10 bases at J, with 16 bases between the two ends. The CDR3 length is 14 residues. CDR1 and CDR2 (germline): MDHEN, SYDVKM. The entire variable domain, with the rest obtained from reference TRBV28 and TRBJ1-6, is as follows: DVKVTQSSRYLVKRTGEKVFLECVQDMDHENMFWYRQDPGLGLRLIYFSYDVKMKEKGDIPEGYSVSREKKERFSLILESASTNQTSMYLCASSLRTLGSPLHFGNGTRLTVT.

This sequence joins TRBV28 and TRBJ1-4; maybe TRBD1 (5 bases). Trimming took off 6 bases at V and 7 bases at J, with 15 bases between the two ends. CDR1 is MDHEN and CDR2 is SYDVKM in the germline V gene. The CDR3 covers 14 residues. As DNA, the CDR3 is TGTGCCAGCAGCCGCCAGGGAAGTGGTGAAAAACTGTTTTTT. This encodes CASSRQGSGEKLFF.

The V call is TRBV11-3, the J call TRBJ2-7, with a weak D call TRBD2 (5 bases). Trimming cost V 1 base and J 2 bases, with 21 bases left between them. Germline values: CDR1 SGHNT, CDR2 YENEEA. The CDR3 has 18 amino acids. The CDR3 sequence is CASSLAEKERENPYEQYF. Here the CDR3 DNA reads TGTGCCAGCAGCTTAGCTGAAAAGGAGAGGGAAAACCCCTACGAGCAGTACTTC.

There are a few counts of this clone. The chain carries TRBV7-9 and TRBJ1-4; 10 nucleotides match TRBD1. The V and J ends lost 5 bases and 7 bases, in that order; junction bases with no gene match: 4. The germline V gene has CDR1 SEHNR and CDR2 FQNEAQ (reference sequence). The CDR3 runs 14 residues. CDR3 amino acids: CASSLGQGSEKLFF. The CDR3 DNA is TGTGCCAGCAGCCTGGGACAGGGGAGTGAAAAACTGTTTTTT.

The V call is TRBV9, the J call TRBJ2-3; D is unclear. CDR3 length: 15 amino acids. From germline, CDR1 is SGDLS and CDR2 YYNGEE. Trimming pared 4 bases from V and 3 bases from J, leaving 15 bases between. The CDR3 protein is CASSPTLGPTDTQYF. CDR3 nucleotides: TGTGCCAGCAGCCCTACTCTAGGCCCGACAGATACGCAGTATTTT.

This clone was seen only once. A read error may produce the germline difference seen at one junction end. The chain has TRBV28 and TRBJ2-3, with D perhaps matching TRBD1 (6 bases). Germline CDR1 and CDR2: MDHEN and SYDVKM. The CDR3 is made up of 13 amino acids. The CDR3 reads CASGPDSKDTQYF. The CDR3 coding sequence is TGTGCCAGCGGCCCGGACAGCAAAGATACGCAGTATTTT. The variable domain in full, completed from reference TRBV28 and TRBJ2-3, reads DVKVTQSSRYLVKRTGEKVFLECVQDMDHENMFWYRQDPGLGLRLIYFSYDVKMKEKGDIPEGYSVSREKKERFSLILESASTNQTSMYLCASGPDSKDTQYFGPGTRLTVL.

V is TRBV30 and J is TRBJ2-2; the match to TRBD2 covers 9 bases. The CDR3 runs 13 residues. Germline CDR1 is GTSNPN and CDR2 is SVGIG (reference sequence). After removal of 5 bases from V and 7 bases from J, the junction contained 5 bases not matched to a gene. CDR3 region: CAWENSGSGELFF. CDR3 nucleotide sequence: TGTGCCTGGGAAAATAGCGGGAGCGGGGAGCTGTTTTTT.

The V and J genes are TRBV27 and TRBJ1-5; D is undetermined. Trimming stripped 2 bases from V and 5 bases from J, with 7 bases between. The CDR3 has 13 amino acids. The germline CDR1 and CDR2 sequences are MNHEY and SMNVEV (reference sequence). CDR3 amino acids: CASSLRVDQPQHF. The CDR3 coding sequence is TGTGCCAGCAGTTTAAGAGTAGATCAGCCCCAGCATTTT.

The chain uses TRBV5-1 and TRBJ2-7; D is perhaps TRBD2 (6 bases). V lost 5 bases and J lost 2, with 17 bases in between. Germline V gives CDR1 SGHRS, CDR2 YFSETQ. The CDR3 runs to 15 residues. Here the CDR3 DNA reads TGCGCCAGCAGATATAGCGGCTTTGATACCTACGAGCAGTACTTC. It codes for CASRYSGFDTYEQYF.

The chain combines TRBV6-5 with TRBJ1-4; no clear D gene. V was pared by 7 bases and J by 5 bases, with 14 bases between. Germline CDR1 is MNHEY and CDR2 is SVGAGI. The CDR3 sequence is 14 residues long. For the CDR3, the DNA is TGTGCCAGCATAGCCTTCGGGAAAAATGAAAAACTGTTTTTT. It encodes CASIAFGKNEKLFF.

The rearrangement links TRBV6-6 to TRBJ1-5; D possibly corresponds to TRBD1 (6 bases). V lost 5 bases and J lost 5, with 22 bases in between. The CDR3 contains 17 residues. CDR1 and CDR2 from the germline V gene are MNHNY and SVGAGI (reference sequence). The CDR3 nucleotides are TGTGCCAGCAGTCCTTACCTTATTTGGGGACACGATCAGCCCCAGCATTTT. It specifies CASSPYLIWGHDQPQHF.

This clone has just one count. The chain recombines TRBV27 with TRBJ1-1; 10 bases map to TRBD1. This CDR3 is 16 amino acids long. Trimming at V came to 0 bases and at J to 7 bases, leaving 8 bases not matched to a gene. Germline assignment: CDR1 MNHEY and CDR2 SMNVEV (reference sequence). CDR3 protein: CASSLSRDRGNNEAFF. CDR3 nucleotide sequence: TGTGCCAGCAGTTTATCGCGGGACAGGGGTAATAATGAAGCTTTCTTT.